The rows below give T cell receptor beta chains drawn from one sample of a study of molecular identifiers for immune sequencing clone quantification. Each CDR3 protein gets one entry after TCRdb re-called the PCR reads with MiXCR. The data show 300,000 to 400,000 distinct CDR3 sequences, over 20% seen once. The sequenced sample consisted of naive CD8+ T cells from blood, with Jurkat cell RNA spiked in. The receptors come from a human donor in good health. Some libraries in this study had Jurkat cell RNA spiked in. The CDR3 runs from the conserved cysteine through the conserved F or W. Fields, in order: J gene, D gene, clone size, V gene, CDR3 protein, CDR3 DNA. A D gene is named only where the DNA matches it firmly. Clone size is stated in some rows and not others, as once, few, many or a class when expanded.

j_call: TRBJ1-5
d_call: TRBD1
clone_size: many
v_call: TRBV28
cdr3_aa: CASSFSRDRGGQPQHF
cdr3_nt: TGTGCCAGCAGTTTTTCCCGGGACAGGGGGGGTCAGCCCCAGCATTTT

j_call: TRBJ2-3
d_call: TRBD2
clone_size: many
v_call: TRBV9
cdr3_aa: CASSVEAGGPSDTQYF
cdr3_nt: TGTGCCAGCAGCGTAGAGGCGGGAGGGCCGTCCGATACGCAGTATTTT

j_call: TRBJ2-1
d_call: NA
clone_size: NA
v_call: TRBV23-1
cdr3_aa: CASSQSKLADSYNEQFF
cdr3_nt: TGCGCCAGCAGTCAATCGAAGCTAGCGGACAGCTACAATGAGCAGTTCTTC

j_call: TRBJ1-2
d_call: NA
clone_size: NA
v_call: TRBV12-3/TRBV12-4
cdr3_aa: CASSLEGEYRGYTF
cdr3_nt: TGTGCCAGCAGTTTAGAGGGGGAATATCGGGGCTACACCTTC

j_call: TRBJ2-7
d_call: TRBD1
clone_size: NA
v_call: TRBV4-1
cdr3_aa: CASSHSTGGYERYF
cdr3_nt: TGCGCCAGCAGCCACTCGACAGGGGGTTACGAGCGGTACTTC

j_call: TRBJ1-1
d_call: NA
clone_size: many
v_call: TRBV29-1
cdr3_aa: CSASDWRESTEAFF
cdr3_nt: TGCAGCGCTTCTGATTGGAGGGAGAGCACTGAAGCTTTCTTT

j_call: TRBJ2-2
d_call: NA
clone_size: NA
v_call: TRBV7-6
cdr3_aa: CASSFTGRRGAGELFF
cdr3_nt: TGTGCCAGCAGCTTCACGGGACGGAGGGGAGCCGGGGAGCTGTTTTTT

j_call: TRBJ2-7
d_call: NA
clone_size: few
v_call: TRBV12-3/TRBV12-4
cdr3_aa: CASSRTVYEQYF
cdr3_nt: TGTGCCAGCAGTCGGACGGTCTACGAGCAGTACTTC

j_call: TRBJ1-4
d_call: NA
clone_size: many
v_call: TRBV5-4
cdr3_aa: CASSFPPHEKLFF
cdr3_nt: TGTGCCAGCAGCTTCCCTCCCCATGAAAAACTGTTTTTT

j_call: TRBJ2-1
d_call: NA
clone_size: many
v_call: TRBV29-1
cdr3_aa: CSVDFENSYNEQFF
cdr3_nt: TGCAGCGTTGATTTCGAGAACTCCTACAATGAGCAGTTCTTC

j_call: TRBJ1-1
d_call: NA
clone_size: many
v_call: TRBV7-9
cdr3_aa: CASSVTGMGWSSTEAFF
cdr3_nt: TGTGCCAGCAGCGTAACAGGGATGGGTTGGTCGAGTACTGAAGCTTTCTTT

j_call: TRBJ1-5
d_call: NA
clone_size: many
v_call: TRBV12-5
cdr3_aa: CASWGYSNQPQHF
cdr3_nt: TGTGCTAGTTGGGGGTATAGCAATCAGCCCCAGCATTTT

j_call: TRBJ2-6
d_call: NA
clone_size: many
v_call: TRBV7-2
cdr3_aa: CASSLVLSGANVLTF
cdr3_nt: TGTGCCAGCAGCCTCGTACTATCTGGGGCCAACGTCCTGACTTTC

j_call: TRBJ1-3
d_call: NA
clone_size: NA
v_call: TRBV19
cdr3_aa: CASSISAYSGNAIYF
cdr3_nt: TGTGCCAGTAGTATTTCGGCTTACTCTGGAAACGCCATATATTTT

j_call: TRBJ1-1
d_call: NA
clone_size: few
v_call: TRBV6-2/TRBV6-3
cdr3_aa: CASSYPVDWRQILNTEAFF
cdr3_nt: TGTGCCAGCAGTTATCCGGTCGACTGGCGGCAAATCCTGAACACTGAAGCTTTCTTT

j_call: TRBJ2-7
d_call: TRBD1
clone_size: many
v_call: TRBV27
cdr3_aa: CASSFTGGSDEQYF
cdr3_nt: TGTGCCAGCAGTTTTACAGGGGGCAGCGACGAGCAGTACTTC

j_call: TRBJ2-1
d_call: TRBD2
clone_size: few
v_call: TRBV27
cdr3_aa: CASSFLLAGGPNEQFF
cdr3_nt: TGTGCCAGCAGTTTCCTACTAGCGGGGGGGCCAAATGAGCAGTTCTTC

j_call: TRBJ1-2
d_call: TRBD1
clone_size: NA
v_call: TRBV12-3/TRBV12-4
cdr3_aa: CASSSPTGVHGTYGYTF
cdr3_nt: TGTGCCAGCAGTTCGCCGACAGGGGTCCACGGAACTTATGGCTACACCTTC

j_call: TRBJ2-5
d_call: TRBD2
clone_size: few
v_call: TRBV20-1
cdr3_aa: CSARVIAGGEETQYF
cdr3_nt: TGCAGTGCTAGAGTCATAGCGGGAGGCGAAGAGACCCAGTACTTC

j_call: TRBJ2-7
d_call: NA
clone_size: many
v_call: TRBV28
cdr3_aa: CASSTQTATYEQYF
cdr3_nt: TGTGCCAGCAGTACTCAGACAGCCACCTACGAGCAGTACTTC

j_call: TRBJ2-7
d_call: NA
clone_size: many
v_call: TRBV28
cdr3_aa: CASSSTLGSPTIYEQYF
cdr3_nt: TGTGCCAGCAGTTCGACGCTGGGATCCCCCACAATCTACGAGCAGTACTTC

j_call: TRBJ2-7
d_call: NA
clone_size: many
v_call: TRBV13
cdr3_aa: CASSRVGGHYEQYF
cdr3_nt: TGTGCCAGCAGCCGAGTGGGGGGGCACTACGAGCAGTACTTC